The TCR beta chain described here comes from a study of cytomegalovirus exposure and HLA in healthy donors. General study results and limits: In vitro, three CMV-associated chains proved specific for CMV antigens. Later genetic work tied a missense DCLRE1C variant to beta-chain V and J trimming.

A note on this clone: Its target is unknown.

The CDR3 has 15 amino acids. Per germline, CDR1 MNHNS and CDR2 SASEGT. The J segment lost 9 bases and the V segment lost 6 bases, leaving 9 bases of the junction unmatched. Among the donors, all were healthy bone marrow donors. With 60 Vbeta and 13 Jbeta primers, the PCR was carried out. TCRdb keeps only in-frame clones here, not all; method: immunoSEQ multiplex PCR. The table has fewer than 200,000 clones, about 85% seen once. The chain combines TRBV6-1 with TRBJ2-1; TRBD2 agrees at 12 bases. Sequenced sample: PBMCs. The source is a woman between 45 and 65 years old in good health and CMV-seropositive. Here the CDR3 reads CASRDVGLAGFEQFF. As DNA, the CDR3 is TGTGCCAGCAGAGACGTAGGACTAGCGGGGTTTGAGCAGTTCTTC.